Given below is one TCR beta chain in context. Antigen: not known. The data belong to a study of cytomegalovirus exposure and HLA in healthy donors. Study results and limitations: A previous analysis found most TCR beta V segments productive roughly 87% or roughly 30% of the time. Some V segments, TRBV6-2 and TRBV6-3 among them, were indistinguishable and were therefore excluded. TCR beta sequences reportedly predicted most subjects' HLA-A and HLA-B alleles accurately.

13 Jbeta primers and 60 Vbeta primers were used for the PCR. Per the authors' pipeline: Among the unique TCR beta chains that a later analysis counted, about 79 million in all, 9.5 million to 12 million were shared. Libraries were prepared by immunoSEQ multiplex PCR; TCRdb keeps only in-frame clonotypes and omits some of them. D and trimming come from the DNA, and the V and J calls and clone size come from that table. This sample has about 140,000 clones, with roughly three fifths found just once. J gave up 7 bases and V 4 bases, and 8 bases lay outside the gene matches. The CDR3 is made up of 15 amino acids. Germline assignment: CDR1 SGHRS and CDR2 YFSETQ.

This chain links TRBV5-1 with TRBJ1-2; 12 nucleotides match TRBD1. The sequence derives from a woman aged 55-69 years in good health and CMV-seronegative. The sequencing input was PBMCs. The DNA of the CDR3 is TGCGCCAGCAGCCACGGGACAGGGGGCGCGGGTGGCTACACCTTC. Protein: CASSHGTGGAGGYTF.